The 24 T cell receptor beta chains given below trace back to one sample, sequenced in a study of regulatory T cells in long-lasting Graves disease (dated by TCRdb to the early 2020s). The sample's time point label, in plain terms: persistent/refractory GD, antithyroid drugs over 5 years with positive TRAb. For both TCR sequencing and RNA sequencing, RNA was extracted from PBMCs using TRIzol. Library generation was performed with multiplex PCR. The instrument was an Illumina HiSeq 4000. TCR beta libraries were built with iRepertoire HTBI primers and Arm-PCR amplification of CDR3 regions. TCRdb took the public reads, trimmed them with fastp at Q25, ran MiXCR for clone calling and kept in-frame beta chains. Identical CDR3 protein sequences are pooled into one entry, listed with their most common genes and DNA. This sample is represented by 350,000 to 500,000 distinct CDR3 sequences; roughly a fifth of them were singletons. The top ten clonotypes cover around an eighth of the sample.

The starting material was peripheral blood mononuclear cells (PBMCs), obtained when the disease was refractory, from a patient treated with antithyroid drugs. These receptors were collected from a female donor with Graves disease.

In the case of this clonotype: This likely came from a read error, as a far larger clone is one base away. The genes are TRBV14 and TRBJ2-5; tentatively, D is TRBD2 (6 bases). There are 15 residues in the CDR3. In germline, CDR1 is SGHDN, CDR2 FVKESK. V was trimmed by 6 bases and J by 3 bases, leaving 17 bases between them. The CDR3 bases are TGTGCCAGCAGTCAGTGGTGGGACTGGGAAGAGACCCAGTACTTC. It translates to CASSQWWDWEETQYF.

This clonotype appeared many times. The genes are TRBV10-1 and TRBJ2-7; TRBD1 aligns across 7 bases. After removal of 7 bases from V and 6 bases from J, the junction contained 9 bases not matched to a gene. The CDR3 spans 13 residues. Germline CDR1 is WNHNN and CDR2 is SYGVQD (reference sequence). CDR3 residues: CASTRTGRGEQYF. The CDR3, as DNA: TGCGCCAGCACCAGGACAGGTCGCGGCGAGCAGTACTTC.

This chain uses TRBV2 with TRBJ2-5, with TRBD2 matching over 8 bases. The trim removed 7 bases at V and 4 bases at J, leaving 5 bases unmatched. The CDR3 runs to 13 residues. Germline V CDR1 and CDR2: SNHLY, FYNNEI. The CDR3 DNA is TGTGCCAGCATTTTCGCGGGGGGAGAGACCCAGTACTTC. Its translation is CASIFAGGETQYF.

Ten or more counts support this clonotype. J is TRBJ2-7 and V is TRBV2, with TRBD2 identical over 9 bases. V trimming: 7 bases; J trimming: 5 bases; junction bases outside the gene matches: 6. CDR3 size: 13 residues. The germline gives CDR1 SNHLY, CDR2 FYNNEI. The CDR3 DNA reads TGTGCCAGCAATAGCGGGAGTGCTCACGAGCAGTACTTC. This codes for CASNSGSAHEQYF.

This clonotype has a handful of counts. The rearrangement uses TRBV5-1 and TRBJ2-2; TRBD2 matches at 12 bases. The CDR3 is 16 residues long. Trimming removed 4 bases from V and 7 bases from J; junction bases left unmatched: 8. Germline CDR1 reads SGHRS; CDR2 reads YFSETQ. The CDR3 sequence: CASSPRTSGMVGELFF. The CDR3 DNA follows: TGCGCCAGCAGCCCGCGGACTAGCGGGATGGTCGGGGAGCTGTTTTTT.

The CDR3 DNA sequence: TGTGCCAGCAGTGAGCCGACAGGGGTCCGACTCGGGGCCAACGTCCTGACTTTC. It yields the protein CASSEPTGVRLGANVLTF. The V and J genes are TRBV25-1 and TRBJ2-6, with TRBD1 matching over 8 bases. CDR3 length equals 18 residues. V was clipped by 3 bases and J by 4 bases; unmatched bases: 11. CDR1 is MGHDK, CDR2 SYGVNS, per germline.

Note on this clonotype: This may come from a read error, since a much larger clone is one base off. The V call is TRBV28, the J call TRBJ2-7; possible D gene TRBD1, 6 bases. The germline V gene has CDR1 MDHEN and CDR2 SYDVKM. Between the trimmed V and J ends, which lost 5 bases and 6 bases, there was a span of 17 bases. This CDR3 region has 14 residues. The CDR3 reads CASSRGDIPSEQYF. CDR3 DNA sequence: TGTGCCAGCAGTCGAGGGGACATACCTTCCGAGCAGTACTTC. The variable domain in full, completed from reference TRBV28 and TRBJ2-7, reads DVKVTQSSRYLVKRTGEKVFLECVQDMDHENMFWYRQDPGLGLRLIYFSYDVKMKEKGDIPEGYSVSREKKERFSLILESASTNQTSMYLCASSRGDIPSEQYFGPGTRLTVT.

CDR3 sequence reads: CASSLDREGSNEQFF. CDR3 bases: TGTGCCAGCAGCTTAGACCGGGAAGGCTCCAATGAGCAGTTCTTC. The rearrangement joins TRBV7-3 to TRBJ2-1, with D maybe TRBD2 (5 bases). Germline V CDR1 and CDR2: SGHTA, FQGTGA. This CDR3 contains 15 residues. Trimming removed 2 bases at V and 6 bases at J, with 14 bases between.

This clonotype was picked up a small number of times. This chain links TRBV5-1 with TRBJ1-1; TRBD1 might be the D (5 bases). Trimming took off 3 bases at V and 0 bases at J, with 15 bases between the two ends. This CDR3 region has 16 residues. Germline CDR1 and CDR2: SGHRS and YFSETQ. The CDR3 DNA follows: TGCGCCAGCAGCTGGGACGAACACCGGGTGAACACTGAAGCTTTCTTT. Translation: CASSWDEHRVNTEAFF. The complete variable domain, with remaining parts taken from reference TRBV5-1 and TRBJ1-1, reads KAGVTQTPRYLIKTRGQQVTLSCSPISGHRSVSWYQQTPGQGLQFLFEYFSETQRNKGNFPGRFSGRQFSNSRSEMNVSTLELGDSALYLCASSWDEHRVNTEAFFGQGTRLTVV.

There are a few counts of this clonotype. The CDR3 sequence: CASSQGAGANTF. The CDR3 DNA reads as TGTGCCAGCAGCCAAGGTGCGGGGGCCAACACCTTC. The chain carries TRBV14 and TRBJ1-2, with a weak D call TRBD1 (6 bases). V was shortened by 1 base and J by 12 bases, with 12 bases between the two germline ends. The CDR3 length is 12 residues. Germline-derived CDR1 and CDR2 are SGHDN and FVKESK.

This clonotype was counted at least ten times. The chain carries TRBV28 and TRBJ1-1; tentatively, D is TRBD1 (6 bases). CDR3 size: 15 residues. V lost 1 base to trimming and J lost 4 bases, with 13 bases between them. Germline assignment: CDR1 MDHEN and CDR2 SYDVKM. CDR3 bases: TGTGCCAGCAGTTTATTAGGGGGGCGGGGCACTGAAGCTTTCTTT. This codes for CASSLLGGRGTEAFF.

The V and J genes are TRBV5-1 and TRBJ2-7, with D possibly called TRBD1 or TRBD2 (5 bases each). Trimming removed 5 bases at V and 4 bases at J, with 10 bases between. CDR3 length: 12 residues. From germline, CDR1 is SGHRS and CDR2 YFSETQ. This CDR3 is CASSIEGYEQYF. DNA of the CDR3: TGCGCCAGCAGTATTGAGGGGTACGAGCAGTACTTC.

This clonotype appeared a few times. This sequence joins TRBV9 and TRBJ2-6, with D perhaps matching TRBD2 (6 bases). The germline V and J ends were trimmed by 3 bases and 4 bases, with 23 bases remaining between them. CDR1 is SGDLS and CDR2 is YYNGEE in the germline V gene. The CDR3 length is 19 residues. The CDR3 sequence: CASSATRVATMGGANVLTF. CDR3 in DNA: TGTGCCAGCAGCGCGACTAGAGTTGCCACAATGGGGGGGGCCAACGTCCTGACTTTC.

This clonotype was counted a few times. The V and J genes are TRBV30 and TRBJ2-1; TRBD1 might be the D (5 bases). Germline CDR1 reads GTSNPN; CDR2 reads SVGIG (reference sequence). Trimming removed 2 bases from V and 7 bases from J, with 12 bases in between. This CDR3 comprises 13 residues. The DNA for the CDR3 is TGTGCCTGGAGTTTTGGGGCCTGGAATGAGCAGTTCTTC. Translating it yields CAWSFGAWNEQFF.

This chain uses TRBV30 with TRBJ2-5; TRBD1 matches at 7 bases. Germline CDR1 GTSNPN, CDR2 SVGIG (reference sequence). J was trimmed by 7 bases and V by 5 bases; bases with no gene match: 13. The CDR3 sequence is 14 residues long. The CDR3 here is CAWDHRDSRRTQYF. CDR3 in DNA: TGTGCCTGGGATCACCGGGACAGTAGGAGGACCCAGTACTTC.

V and J are TRBV5-1 and TRBJ2-2; 7 bases align to TRBD2. Germline trimming cut 4 bases from V and 3 bases from J; bases unmatched to any gene: 3. In germline, CDR1 is SGHRS, CDR2 YFSETQ. This CDR3 is built from 14 residues. CDR3 nucleotide sequence: TGCGCCAGCAGCGAACGGGGGGACACCGGGGAGCTGTTTTTT. Its translation: CASSERGDTGELFF.

This clonotype appeared many times. This chain joins TRBV27 and TRBJ2-7; TRBD1 matches 8 bases. V shed 0 bases, J shed 1 base, and the junction held 5 bases outside the gene matches. Germline V gene sequence: CDR1 MNHEY, CDR2 SMNVEV (reference sequence). There are 16 residues in the CDR3. The CDR3 coding sequence is TGTGCCAGCAGTTTATCGTACAGGGGGTTTTCCTACGAGCAGTACTTC. This gives the protein CASSLSYRGFSYEQYF.

This clonotype was found many times. This chain links TRBV29-1 with TRBJ1-1, with D possibly being TRBD1 (5 bases). The CDR3 runs to 13 residues. Trimming shortened V by 5 bases and J by 1 base, and 11 bases separated the two germline ends. CDR1 is SQVTM, CDR2 ANQGSEA, per germline. For the CDR3, the DNA is TGCAGCGTTCAAAATGGGGCGAACACTGAAGCTTTCTTT. It yields the protein CSVQNGANTEAFF.

At least ten counts were recorded for this clonotype. The rearrangement links TRBV7-2 to TRBJ2-5; 9 positions match TRBD1. V shed 3 bases and J 5 bases; nucleotides not matched to a gene: 4. The CDR3 has 14 residues. Germline CDR1 and CDR2: SGHTA and FQGNSA. The CDR3 DNA is TGTGCCAGCAGCTTTGGGACAGGGTTGGAGACCCAGTACTTC. Encoded protein: CASSFGTGLETQYF.

This clonotype has just a few counts. A much bigger clone sits one base away, suggesting this may be a read error. This chain connects TRBV28 to TRBJ2-7; D remains unclear. Trimming pared 4 bases from V and 0 bases from J, leaving 16 bases between. Germline V gene lookup returns CDR1 MDHEN and CDR2 SYDVKM. This CDR3 is built from 16 residues. The chain's CDR3 is CASSSRPRKPSYEQYF. The CDR3 DNA sequence: TGTGCCAGCAGTTCGAGGCCCAGGAAGCCCTCCTACGAGCAGTACTTC.

The chain recombines TRBV20-1 with TRBJ2-5, with 11 bases fitting TRBD2. Germline V gene sequence: CDR1 DFQATT, CDR2 SNEGSKA (reference sequence). V was clipped by 5 bases and J by 4 bases; unmatched bases: 3. This CDR3 region has 13 residues. CDR3 residues: CSAGGLAGETQYF. CDR3 nucleotide sequence: TGCAGTGCTGGAGGACTAGCGGGAGAGACCCAGTACTTC.

This sequence joins TRBV19 and TRBJ2-2, with a possible D match to TRBD1 (8 bases). V lost 9 bases and J 7 bases, leaving 15 bases between the germline ends. CDR3 length equals 13 residues. Per the germline V gene, CDR1 is LNHDA and CDR2 is SQIVND (reference sequence). In DNA, the CDR3 is TGTGCCAGACAGGGGGGGTCGATCGGGGAGCTGTTTTTT. Protein: CARQGGSIGELFF.

This clonotype showed up many times. This chain uses TRBV2 with TRBJ1-5; TRBD1 matches at 7 bases. CDR3 size: 15 residues. J lost 3 bases, V lost 1 base, and 3 bases had no gene match. Germline assignment: CDR1 SNHLY and CDR2 FYNNEI. The CDR3 sequence: CASSEVTGNNQPQHF. The CDR3 coding sequence is TGTGCCAGCAGTGAAGTGACAGGGAACAATCAGCCCCAGCATTTT.

To note about this clonotype: Possible read error: a much larger clone is one base away. The chain uses TRBV28 and TRBJ1-5; TRBD1 agrees at 11 bases. Germline-derived CDR1 and CDR2 are MDHEN and SYDVKM. The trim removed 6 bases at V and 10 bases at J, leaving 11 bases unmatched. CDR3 length: 15 amino acids. CDR3 in amino acids: CASSPAGTGGSPQHF. The DNA for the CDR3 is TGTGCCAGCAGCCCTGCCGGGACAGGGGGAAGCCCCCAGCATTTT.